This T cell receptor beta chain was observed in a study of cytomegalovirus exposure and HLA in healthy donors. The PCR ran on 60 Vbeta and 13 Jbeta primers. TCRdb's copy holds only in-frame clones and misses some; the assay was immunoSEQ multiplex PCR. In the table there are some 220,000 clones, 80% to 90% of which are singletons. CDR3 length: 15 amino acids. Germline CDR1 and CDR2: LNHNV and YYDKDF (reference sequence). V trimming: 0 bases; J trimming: 5 bases; junction bases outside the gene matches: 4. The sequenced material came from PBMCs. The V and J genes are TRBV15 and TRBJ1-3; TRBD1 agrees at 7 bases. This TCR was recovered from a girl aged 2 to 10 in good health and CMV-seronegative. CDR3 residues: CATSRDPTGRNTIYF. The CDR3 DNA reads as TGTGCCACCAGCAGAGATCCGACAGGGAGAAACACCATATATTTT.